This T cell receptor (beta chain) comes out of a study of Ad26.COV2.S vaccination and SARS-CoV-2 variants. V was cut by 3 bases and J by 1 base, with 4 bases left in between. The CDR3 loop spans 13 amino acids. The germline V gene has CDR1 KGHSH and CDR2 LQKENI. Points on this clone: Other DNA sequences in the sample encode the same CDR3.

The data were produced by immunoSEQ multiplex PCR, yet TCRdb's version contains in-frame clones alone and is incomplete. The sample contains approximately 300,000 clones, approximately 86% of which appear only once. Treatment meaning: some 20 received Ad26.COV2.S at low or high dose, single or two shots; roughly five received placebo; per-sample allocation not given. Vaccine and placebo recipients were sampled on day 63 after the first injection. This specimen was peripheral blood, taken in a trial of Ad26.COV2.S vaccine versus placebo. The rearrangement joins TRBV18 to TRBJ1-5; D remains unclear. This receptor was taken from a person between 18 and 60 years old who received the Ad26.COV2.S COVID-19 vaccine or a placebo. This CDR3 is CASSPDSNQPQHF. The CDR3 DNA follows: TGTGCCAGCTCACCCGACAGCAATCAGCCCCAGCATTTT.